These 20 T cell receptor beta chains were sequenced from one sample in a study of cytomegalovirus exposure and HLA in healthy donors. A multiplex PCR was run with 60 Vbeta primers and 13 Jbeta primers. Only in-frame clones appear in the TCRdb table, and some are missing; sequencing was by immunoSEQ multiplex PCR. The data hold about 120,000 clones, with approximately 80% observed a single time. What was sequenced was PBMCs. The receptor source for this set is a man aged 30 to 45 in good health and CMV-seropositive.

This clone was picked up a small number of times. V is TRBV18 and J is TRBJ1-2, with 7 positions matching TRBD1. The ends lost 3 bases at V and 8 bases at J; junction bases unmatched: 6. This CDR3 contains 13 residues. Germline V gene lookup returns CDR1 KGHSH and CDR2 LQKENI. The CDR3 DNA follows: TGTGCCAGCTCACCCTTCGGACAGGCGGGCTACACCTTC. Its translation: CASSPFGQAGYTF.

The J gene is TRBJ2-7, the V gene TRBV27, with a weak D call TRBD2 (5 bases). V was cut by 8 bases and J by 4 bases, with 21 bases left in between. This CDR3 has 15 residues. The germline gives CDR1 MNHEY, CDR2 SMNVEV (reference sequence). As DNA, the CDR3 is TGTGCCAGCGCAATCCCGGGAAAAGTCGTATACGAGCAGTACTTC. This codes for CASAIPGKVVYEQYF.

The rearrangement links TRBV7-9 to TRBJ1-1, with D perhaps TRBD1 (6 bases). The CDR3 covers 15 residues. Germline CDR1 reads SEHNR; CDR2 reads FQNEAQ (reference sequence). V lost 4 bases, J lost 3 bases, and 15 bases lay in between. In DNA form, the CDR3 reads TGTGCCAGCAGCTCGTGGGGGCGCCGGGACACTGAAGCTTTCTTT. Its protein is CASSSWGRRDTEAFF. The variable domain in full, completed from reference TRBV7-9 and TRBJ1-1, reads DTGVSQNPRHKITKRGQNVTFRCDPISEHNRLYWYRQTLGQGPEFLTYFQNEAQLEKSRLLSDRFSAERPKGSFSTLEIQRTEQGDSAMYLCASSSWGRRDTEAFFGQGTRLTVV.

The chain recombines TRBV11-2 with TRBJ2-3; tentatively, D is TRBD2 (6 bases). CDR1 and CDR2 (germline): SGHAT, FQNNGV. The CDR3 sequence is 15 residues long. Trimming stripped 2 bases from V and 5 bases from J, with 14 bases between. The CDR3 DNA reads TGTGCCAGCAGCTTACTGGCGGGATCCGGAGATACGCAGTATTTT. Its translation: CASSLLAGSGDTQYF.

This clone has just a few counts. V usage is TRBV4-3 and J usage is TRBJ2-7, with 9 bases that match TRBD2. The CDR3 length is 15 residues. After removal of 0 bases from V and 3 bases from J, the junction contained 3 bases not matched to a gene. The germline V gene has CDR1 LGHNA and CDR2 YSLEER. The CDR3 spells CASSQDSAGGYEQYF. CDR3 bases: TGCGCCAGCAGCCAAGATTCAGCGGGAGGCTACGAGCAGTACTTC.

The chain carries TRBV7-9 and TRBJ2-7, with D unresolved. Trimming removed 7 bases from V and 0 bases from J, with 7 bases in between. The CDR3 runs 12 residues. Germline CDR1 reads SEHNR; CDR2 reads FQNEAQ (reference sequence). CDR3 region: CASTSDSYEQYF. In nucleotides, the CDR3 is TGTGCCAGCACAAGCGACTCCTACGAGCAGTACTTC.

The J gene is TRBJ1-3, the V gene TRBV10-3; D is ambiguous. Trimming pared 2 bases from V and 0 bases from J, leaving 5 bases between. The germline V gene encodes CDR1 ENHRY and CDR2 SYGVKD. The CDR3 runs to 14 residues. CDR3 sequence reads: CAISERVSGNTIYF. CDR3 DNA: TGTGCCATCAGTGAGCGAGTCTCTGGAAACACCATATATTTT.

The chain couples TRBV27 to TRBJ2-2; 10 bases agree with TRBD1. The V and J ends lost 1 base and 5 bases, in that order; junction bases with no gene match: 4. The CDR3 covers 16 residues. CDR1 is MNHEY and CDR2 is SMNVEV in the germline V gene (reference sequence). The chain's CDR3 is CASSLYRDRGTGELFF. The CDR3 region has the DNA TGTGCCAGCAGTTTATATCGGGACAGGGGAACCGGGGAGCTGTTTTTT.

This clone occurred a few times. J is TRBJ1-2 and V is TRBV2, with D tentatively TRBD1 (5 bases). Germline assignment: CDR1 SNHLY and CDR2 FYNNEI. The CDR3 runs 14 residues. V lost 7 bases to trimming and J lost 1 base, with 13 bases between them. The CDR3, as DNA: TGTGCCAGCATCCAGTACAGGTTTAACTATGGCTACACCTTC. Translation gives CASIQYRFNYGYTF.

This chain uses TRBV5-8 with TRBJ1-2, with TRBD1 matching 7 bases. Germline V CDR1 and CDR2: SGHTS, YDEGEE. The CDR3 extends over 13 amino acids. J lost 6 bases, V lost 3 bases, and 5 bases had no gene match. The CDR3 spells CASSYGTDDGYTF. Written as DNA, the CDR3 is TGTGCCAGCAGCTACGGGACAGACGATGGCTACACCTTC.

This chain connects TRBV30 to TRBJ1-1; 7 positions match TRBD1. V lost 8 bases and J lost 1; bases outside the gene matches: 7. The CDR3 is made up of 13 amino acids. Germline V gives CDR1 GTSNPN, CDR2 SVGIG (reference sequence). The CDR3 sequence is CAREGAANTEAFF. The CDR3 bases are TGTGCCCGTGAGGGGGCGGCGAACACTGAAGCTTTCTTT.

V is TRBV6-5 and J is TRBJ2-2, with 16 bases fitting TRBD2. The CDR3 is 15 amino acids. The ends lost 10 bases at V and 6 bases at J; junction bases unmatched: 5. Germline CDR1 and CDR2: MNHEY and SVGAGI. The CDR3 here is CANLGLAGGSGELFF. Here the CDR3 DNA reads TGTGCCAACTTGGGACTAGCGGGAGGGTCCGGGGAGCTGTTTTTT.

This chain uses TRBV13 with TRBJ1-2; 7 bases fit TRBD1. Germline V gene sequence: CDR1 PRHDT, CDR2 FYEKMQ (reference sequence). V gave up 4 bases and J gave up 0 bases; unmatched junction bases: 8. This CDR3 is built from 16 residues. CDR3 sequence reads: CASSSLRQGANYGYTF. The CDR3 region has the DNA TGTGCCAGCAGCTCCCTACGACAGGGCGCTAACTATGGCTACACCTTC. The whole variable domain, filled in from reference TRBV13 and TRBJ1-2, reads AAGVIQSPRHLIKEKRETATLKCYPIPRHDTVYWYQQGPGQDPQFLISFYEKMQSDKGSIPDRFSAQQFSDYHSELNMSSLELGDSALYFCASSSLRQGANYGYTFGSGTRLTVV.

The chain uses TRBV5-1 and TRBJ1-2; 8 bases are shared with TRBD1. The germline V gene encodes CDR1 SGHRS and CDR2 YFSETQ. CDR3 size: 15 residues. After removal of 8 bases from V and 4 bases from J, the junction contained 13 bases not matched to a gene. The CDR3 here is CASTQGAGVGYGYTF. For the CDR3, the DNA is TGCGCCAGTACTCAGGGGGCCGGGGTGGGCTATGGCTACACCTTC. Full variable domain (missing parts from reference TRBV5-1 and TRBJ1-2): KAGVTQTPRYLIKTRGQQVTLSCSPISGHRSVSWYQQTPGQGLQFLFEYFSETQRNKGNFPGRFSGRQFSNSRSEMNVSTLELGDSALYLCASTQGAGVGYGYTFGSGTRLTVV.

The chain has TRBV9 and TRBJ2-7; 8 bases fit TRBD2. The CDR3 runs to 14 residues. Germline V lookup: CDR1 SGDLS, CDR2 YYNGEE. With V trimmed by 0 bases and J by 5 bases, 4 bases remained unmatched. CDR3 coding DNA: TGTGCCAGCAGCGTAGCTGGGACTAGGAACGAGCAGTACTTC. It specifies CASSVAGTRNEQYF.

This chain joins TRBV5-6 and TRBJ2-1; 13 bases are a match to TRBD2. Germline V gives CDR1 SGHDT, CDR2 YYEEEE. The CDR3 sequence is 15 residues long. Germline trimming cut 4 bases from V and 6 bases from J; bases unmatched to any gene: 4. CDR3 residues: CASSHGTSGINEQFF. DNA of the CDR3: TGTGCCAGCAGCCACGGGACTAGCGGGATCAATGAGCAGTTCTTC.

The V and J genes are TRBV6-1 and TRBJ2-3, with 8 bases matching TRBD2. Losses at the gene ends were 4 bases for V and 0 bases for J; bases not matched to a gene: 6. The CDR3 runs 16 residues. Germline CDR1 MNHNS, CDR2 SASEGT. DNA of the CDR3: TGTGCCAGCAGTGGAATGTCTAGCGGGAGCACAGATACGCAGTATTTT. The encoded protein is CASSGMSSGSTDTQYF.

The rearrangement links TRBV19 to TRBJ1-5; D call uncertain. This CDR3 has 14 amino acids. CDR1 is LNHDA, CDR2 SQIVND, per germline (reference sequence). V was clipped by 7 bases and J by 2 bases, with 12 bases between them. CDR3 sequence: CASIGIRGNQPQHF. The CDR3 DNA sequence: TGTGCCAGTATCGGGATAAGAGGCAATCAGCCCCAGCATTTT.

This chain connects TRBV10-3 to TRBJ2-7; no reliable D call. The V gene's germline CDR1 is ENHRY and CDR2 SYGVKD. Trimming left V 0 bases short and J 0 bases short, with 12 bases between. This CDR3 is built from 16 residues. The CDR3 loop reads CAISESNLASSYEQYF. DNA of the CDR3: TGTGCCATCAGTGAGTCGAATCTCGCGAGCTCCTACGAGCAGTACTTC.

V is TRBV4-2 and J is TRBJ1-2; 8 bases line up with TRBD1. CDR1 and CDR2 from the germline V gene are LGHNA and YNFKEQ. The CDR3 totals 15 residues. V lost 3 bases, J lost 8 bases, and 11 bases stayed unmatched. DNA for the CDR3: TGTGCCAGCAGCCAGGAACAGGGGGGCGTCGGGGGCTACACCTTC. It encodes CASSQEQGGVGGYTF.